This record looks at one T cell receptor beta chain sequence and its context. What it binds is unknown. This entry is derived from a study of CD8 T cells in ankylosing spondylitis. TCRdb analysed the 5' RACE reads with MiXCR anew, one entry per CDR3 protein. The repertoire has 150,000 or so distinct CDR3 sequences, about a sixth of them found once; the top ten carry about 7.8%. Study-level points and caveats: Matched ankylosing spondylitis synovial fluid reportedly showed significant enrichment of disease-linked clones.

CDR1 and CDR2 from the germline V gene are MNHNS and SASEGT. The CDR3 loop spans 14 amino acids. Deletions cut 0 bases from V and 4 bases from J, with 7 bases between. Sequenced material: blood, either unsorted or a sorted T cell fraction (not recorded which). The sequence was collected from a male donor with ankylosing spondylitis or in good health (not recorded which). This chain uses TRBV6-1 with TRBJ2-1; no reliable D call. Here the CDR3 reads CASSEARSYNEQFF. As DNA, the CDR3 is TGTGCCAGCAGTGAAGCTCGCTCGTACAATGAGCAGTTCTTC.